This is a list of T cell receptor beta chains from one sample in a study of cytotoxic CD8 clonotypes in ibrutinib-treated CLL. Assay used: immunoSEQ multiplex PCR; TCRdb lists only in-frame clones, some missing. The table shows approximately 40,000 clones, with about 70% occurring only once. The sample here was PBMCs, taken at disease progression, from a patient treated with ibrutinib. Receptors originate from a human donor with chronic lymphocytic leukemia. Each CDR3 is given with its conserved first and last residue. A D gene is named only where the DNA matches it firmly. Some rows have no size entry. The others give once, few or many, or a class for an expanded clone.

>16|TRBJ1-6|TRBD1|TRBV27|-
TGTGCCAGCAGACCCCCGACAGGGGGCCGTGATTCACCCCTCCACTTT
CASRPPTGGRDSPLHF
>14|TRBJ2-7|-|TRBV6-5|-
TGTGCCAGCACAGTCCAGGGGGGGTCGGGCGAGCAGTACTTC
CASTVQGGSGEQYF
>15|TRBJ1-1|-|TRBV28|once
TGTGCCAGCAGTTTATCTCGGGGGCTAGTCACTGAAGCTTTCTTT
CASSLSRGLVTEAFF
>14|TRBJ1-1|TRBD1|TRBV30|-
TGTGCCTGGAGAGGTGCGGGACAGGGTGTTGAAGCTTTCTTT
CAWRGAGQGVEAFF
>13|TRBJ1-1|-|TRBV5-1|-
TGCGCCAGCGGAACCGCTATGAACACTGAAGCTTTCTTT
CASGTAMNTEAFF
>17|TRBJ2-2|TRBD2|TRBV28|-
TGTGCCAGCAGTTTTGTCCCCCCTAGCGGGATCCTCGGGGAGCTGTTTTTT
CASSFVPPSGILGELFF
>15|TRBJ1-2|-|TRBV6-6|-
TGTGCCAGCAGTTTTGGACAGCCCAACTCCTATGGCTACACCTTC
CASSFGQPNSYGYTF
>15|TRBJ2-7|TRBD1|TRBV5-5|-
TGTGCCAGCAGCGCCGGCAGGACAGGGTATTACGAGCAGTACTTC
CASSAGRTGYYEQYF
>16|TRBJ2-7|TRBD1|TRBV4-2|-
TGTGCCAGCAGCCAAGCCGGGACAGGGGGCTCCTACGAGCAGTACTTC
CASSQAGTGGSYEQYF
>16|TRBJ1-2|TRBD1|TRBV7-2|once
TGTGCCAGCAGCTTAACCGGACAGGGATATAACTATGGCTACACCTTC
CASSLTGQGYNYGYTF
>12|TRBJ2-7|-|TRBV6-4|-
TGTGCCAGCGGGGTGGATCCGGGGGAGCAGTACTTC
CASGVDPGEQYF
>15|TRBJ1-1|-|TRBV7-8|-
TGTGCCAGCAGCGGGCCCTGGGGGGGTAACACTGAAGCTTTCTTT
CASSGPWGGNTEAFF
>17|TRBJ1-1|-|TRBV7-6|-
TGTGCCAGCAGCTTAGCGCGGGGGAGGGACTGGAACACTGAAGCTTTCTTT
CASSLARGRDWNTEAFF
>15|TRBJ2-7|TRBD1|TRBV10-2|-
TGCGCCAGCAGTGACGCCGGGACAGGAGCCTACGAGCAGTACTTC
CASSDAGTGAYEQYF
>16|TRBJ2-1|TRBD2|TRBV5-1|-
TGCGCCAGCAGCTTGGAGGCTAGCGGGATGTACAATGAGCAGTTCTTC
CASSLEASGMYNEQFF
>13|TRBJ2-3|TRBD2|TRBV14|-
TGTGCCAGCAGCGGGACTAGAACAGATACGCAGTATTTT
CASSGTRTDTQYF
>12|TRBJ2-1|-|TRBV28|-
TGTGCCAGCAGTTTCGGGCAGATTGAGCAGTTCTTC
CASSFGQIEQFF
>14|TRBJ1-4|-|TRBV7-9|-
TGTGCCAGCAGCTTCACGGCAACTAATGAAAAACTGTTTTTT
CASSFTATNEKLFF
>19|TRBJ2-5|-|TRBV28|-
TGTGCCAGCAGTTTATTACCCCTTGAAGCTAGCGCCCAGTATGAGACCCAGTACTTC
CASSLLPLEASAQYETQYF
>15|TRBJ2-1|-|TRBV7-2|-
TGTGCCAGCAGCTTAGCTGGGAATCCCCCCAATGAGCAGTTCTTC
CASSLAGNPPNEQFF
>15|TRBJ1-5|-|TRBV7-2|once
TGTGCCAGCAGCCCCAAGACGGGTAGCAATCAGCCCCAGCATTTT
CASSPKTGSNQPQHF
>14|TRBJ1-6|-|TRBV27|once
TGTGCCAGCAGTTTGTACACAGGGTTTTCACCCCTCCACTTT
CASSLYTGFSPLHF
>13|TRBJ2-1|TRBD1|TRBV5-1|few
TGCGCCAGCAGCCCGGGACAGCTTAATGAGCAGTTCTTC
CASSPGQLNEQFF
>12|TRBJ2-1|-|TRBV2|-
TGTGCCAGCAGCCTTACAGGGTTTGAGCAGTTCTTC
CASSLTGFEQFF
>14|TRBJ1-4|-|TRBV9|few
TGTGCCAGCAGCGTGACAGCAACTAATGAAAAACTGTTTTTT
CASSVTATNEKLFF
>15|TRBJ2-7|TRBD2|TRBV19|-
TGTGCCAGTACCCCCGGGCCTAGCGGACTCTACGAGCAGTACTTC
CASTPGPSGLYEQYF
>13|TRBJ2-2|-|TRBV7-9|-
TGTGCCAGCAGCTATCGGACAGTCGGGGAGCTGTTTTTT
CASSYRTVGELFF
>13|TRBJ1-6|-|TRBV19|-
TGTGCCAGTAGTAGTCCGGGTAATTCACCCCTCCACTTT
CASSSPGNSPLHF
>15|TRBJ2-3|TRBD2|TRBV4-1|-
TGCGCCAGCAGCCAGGGGGGGGTCAGGGCAGATACGCAGTATTTT
CASSQGGVRADTQYF
>14|TRBJ1-2|-|TRBV14|-
TGTGCCAGCAGCCCCGTGCAGGGCTACTATGGCTACACCTTC
CASSPVQGYYGYTF
>13|TRBJ2-5|-|TRBV6-5|-
TGTGCCAGCAGACAGGGACTACAGGGGACCCAGTACTTC
CASRQGLQGTQYF
>19|TRBJ1-1|TRBD1|TRBV5-1|-
TGCGCCAGCAGCCGGAGGAGGGGGCGCTTTAATGGATTGAACACTGAAGCTTTCTTT
CASSRRRGRFNGLNTEAFF
>11|TRBJ2-1|-|TRBV27|once
TGTGCCAGCGCGGAGAACAATGAGCAGTTCTTC
CASAENNEQFF
>11|TRBJ2-1|-|TRBV20-1|-
TGCAGTGCTAGACCCATCAATGAGCAGTTCTTC
CSARPINEQFF
>14|TRBJ1-2|TRBD1|TRBV5-8|-
TGTGCCAGTGAGGACAGGGGGCTGTTCTATGGCTACACCTTC
CASEDRGLFYGYTF
>14|TRBJ2-7|-|TRBV9|once
TGTGCCAGCAGCCCCGGGACGAACTCCTACGAGCAGTACTTC
CASSPGTNSYEQYF
>13|TRBJ1-2|-|TRBV6-1|-
TGTGCCAGCAGGCCGTCAGGGGCCCTCTACGTTCCGTTC
CASRPSGALYVPF
>14|TRBJ2-7|-|TRBV28|-
TGTGCCAGCAGTCGAGTTCTAAATTCCTACGAGCAGTACTTC
CASSRVLNSYEQYF
>15|TRBJ1-5|TRBD1|TRBV4-1|-
TGCGCCAGCAGCCAAATGGGTCAGGGGGGTCAGCCCCAGCATTTT
CASSQMGQGGQPQHF
>13|TRBJ2-1|-|TRBV2|few
TGTGCCAGCAGCCCTACCTCCACAGGTGTGGGGTTCTTC
CASSPTSTGVGFF
>12|TRBJ1-1|-|TRBV23-1|-
TGCGCCAGCAGGTTTGTGAACACTGAAGCTTTCTTT
CASRFVNTEAFF
>18|TRBJ2-3|-|TRBV19|-
TGTGCCAGTGCTGCCGGGACACCGTGGGGGGGAGTCACAGATACGCAGTATTTT
CASAAGTPWGGVTDTQYF
>16|TRBJ1-2|-|TRBV7-8|-
TGTGCCAGCAGCCCTAGTCTACCGGGGCCCAAATATGGCTACACCTTC
CASSPSLPGPKYGYTF
>17|TRBJ2-5|TRBD1|TRBV27|-
TGTGCCAGCACTAACCCTCCGGGACAGGGGGCATTAGAGACCCAGTACTTC
CASTNPPGQGALETQYF
>13|TRBJ2-7|TRBD2|TRBV6-5|-
TGTGCCAGCAGTTACGGACTAGTATACGAGCAGTACTTC
CASSYGLVYEQYF
>15|TRBJ2-3|TRBD1|TRBV29-1|-
TGCAGCGTTGAAGAAGGGACAGGGAGGACAGATACGCAGTATTTT
CSVEEGTGRTDTQYF
>17|TRBJ1-6|-|TRBV12-2|-
TGTGCAAATCGCTTAGTGACGTGCCATTTAGTGAATTCACCCCTCCACTTT
CANRLVTCHLVNSPLHF
>14|TRBJ2-7|-|TRBV23-1|-
TGCGCCACCCTGCGGTGGCGGGGGCTCTACGAGCAGTACTTC
CATLRWRGLYEQYF
>14|TRBJ2-7|-|TRBV7-9|few
TGTGCCAGCAGCCTAGCCCCGAACTCCTACGAGCAGTACTTC
CASSLAPNSYEQYF
>13|TRBJ1-1|-|TRBV7-3|-
TGTGCCAGCAGCTTAGACCCCTTAGCTGCAGCTTTCTTT
CASSLDPLAAAFF
>17|TRBJ2-7|TRBD2|TRBV7-9|-
TGTGCCAGCAGCGAATCGGGGGGGGAATCCCGGCTCTACGAGCAGTACTTC
CASSESGGESRLYEQYF
>14|TRBJ2-2|-|TRBV5-1|-
TGCGCCAGCAGCCCGCTCCCGGAGGCCGGGGAGCTGTTTTTT
CASSPLPEAGELFF
>12|TRBJ2-5|-|TRBV5-1|-
TGCGCCAGCAGCTCCCCCCAAGAGACCCAGTACTTC
CASSSPQETQYF